These 11 T cell receptor beta chains were sequenced from one sample in a study of T cells after yellow fever vaccination. MiXCR was run by TCRdb on the 5' RACE reads, yielding one entry per CDR3 protein. Among some 240,000 distinct CDR3 sequences, approximately 3% were seen once, and the ten largest hold about 3.3%. Here the sequenced sample was CD4+ T cells sorted from PBMCs, taken 10 days after the yellow fever booster vaccination. The receptors come from a young man who received the YFV17D yellow fever vaccine.

The chain joins TRBV18 to TRBJ1-1, with D possibly being TRBD1 (5 bases). The V gene lost 1 base and the J gene lost 0 bases, with 12 bases spanning the gap. This CDR3 spans 16 amino acids. Germline values: CDR1 KGHSH, CDR2 LQKENI. DNA for the CDR3: TGTGCCAGCTCACCACGGTCGGGGGGTGTGAACACTGAAGCTTTCTTT. Translating it yields CASSPRSGGVNTEAFF. The whole variable domain, remainder taken from reference TRBV18 and TRBJ1-1, is NAGVMQNPRHLVRRRGQEARLRCSPMKGHSHVYWYRQLPEEGLKFMVYLQKENIIDESGMPKERFSAEFPKEGPSILRIQQVVRGDSAAYFCASSPRSGGVNTEAFFGQGTRLTVV.

This clonotype has at least ten counts. The chain links TRBV6-5 to TRBJ2-1, with D hard to call. The CDR3 runs to 12 residues. Germline CDR1 reads MNHEY; CDR2 reads SVGAGI. V was trimmed by 3 bases and J by 7 bases, leaving 7 bases between them. Here the CDR3 reads CASSYGQNEQFF. The CDR3 DNA sequence: TGTGCCAGCAGTTATGGCCAGAATGAGCAGTTCTTC.

The V and J genes are TRBV12-3 or TRBV12-4 and TRBJ1-2, with TRBD1 matching over 7 bases. Germline trimming cut 2 bases from V and 0 bases from J; bases unmatched to any gene: 3. The CDR3 spans 15 residues. The CDR3 nucleotides are TGTGCCAGCAGTTTAAGGGGACAGACTAACTATGGCTACACCTTC. It yields the protein CASSLRGQTNYGYTF.

A few counts support this clonotype. CDR3 region: CASSLLGTDNQPQHF. The CDR3 coding sequence is TGTGCCAGCAGCCTGTTGGGCACGGACAATCAGCCCCAGCATTTT. The chain joins TRBV5-6 to TRBJ1-5; D not resolved. Trimming pared 4 bases from V and 3 bases from J, leaving 14 bases between. The V gene's germline CDR1 is SGHDT and CDR2 YYEEEE. The CDR3 totals 15 residues.

The chain has TRBV9 and TRBJ2-7; TRBD1 or TRBD2 may be the D gene (5 bases each). Germline V gives CDR1 SGDLS, CDR2 YYNGEE. Trimming pared 2 bases from V and 3 bases from J, leaving 15 bases between. The CDR3 is 15 residues long. CDR3 DNA sequence: TGTGCCAGCAGCGTCCTTGGGACCCCGCTCTACGAGCAGTACTTC. Its protein is CASSVLGTPLYEQYF. Variable domain in full (rest from reference TRBV9 and TRBJ2-7): DSGVTQTPKHLITATGQRVTLRCSPRSGDLSVYWYQQSLDQGLQFLIQYYNGEERAKGNILERFSAQQFPDLHSELNLSSLELGDSALYFCASSVLGTPLYEQYFGPGTRLTVT.

The chain joins TRBV11-2 to TRBJ2-3, with D possibly matching TRBD2 (6 bases). Germline assignment: CDR1 SGHAT and CDR2 FQNNGV. The length of the CDR3 is 18 residues. The V end lost 3 bases, the J end lost 1 base, and 20 bases lay between the germline ends. The CDR3 DNA is TGTGCCAGCAGCTTTTTCCGGGGGAGTTCATCAGGCACAGATACGCAGTATTTT. This gives the protein CASSFFRGSSSGTDTQYF. Filled out from reference TRBV11-2 and TRBJ2-3, the complete variable domain reads EAGVAQSPRYKIIEKRQSVAFWCNPISGHATLYWYQQILGQGPKLLIQFQNNGVVDDSQLPKDRFSAERLKGVDSTLKIQPAKLEDSAVYLCASSFFRGSSSGTDTQYFGPGTRLTVL.

With respect to this clonotype: A much larger clone lies one base from this, so it may be a read error. The chain uses TRBV18 and TRBJ1-4; no definite D call. The CDR3 runs to 16 residues. V lost 6 bases and J lost 5, with 19 bases in between. Germline-derived CDR1 and CDR2 are KGHSH and LQKENI. The CDR3 DNA is TGTGCCAGCTCCCTGGCCACGCCTGACTCGAATGAAAAACTGTTTTTT. This codes for CASSLATPDSNEKLFF.

The chain joins TRBV10-3 to TRBJ2-4; tentatively, D is TRBD2 (5 bases). The CDR3 length is 15 residues. V was pared by 0 bases and J by 7 bases, with 13 bases between. CDR1 and CDR2 (germline): ENHRY, SYGVKD. CDR3 loop: CAISESMASFNIQYF. For the CDR3, the DNA is TGTGCCATCAGTGAGTCAATGGCTAGCTTCAACATTCAGTACTTC.

This sequence joins TRBV30 and TRBJ1-6; 7 positions agree with TRBD1. Trimming took 2 bases from V and 7 from J; bases not matched to a gene: 11. Germline CDR1 reads GTSNPN; CDR2 reads SVGIG (reference sequence). This CDR3 spans 16 amino acids. CDR3 in DNA: TGTGCCTGGAGTCGTGAAGGCAGGGGGGTGAATTCACCCCTCCACTTT. Translating gives CAWSREGRGVNSPLHF.

The sample holds many counts of this clonotype. J is TRBJ2-1 and V is TRBV4-2, with no clear D. V was trimmed by 4 bases and J by 6 bases, leaving 10 bases between them. The CDR3 consists of 13 residues. Germline CDR1 is LGHNA and CDR2 is YNFKEQ. Here the CDR3 reads CASSLEAGNEQFF. In DNA, the CDR3 is TGTGCCAGCAGCCTGGAAGCAGGCAATGAGCAGTTCTTC.

CDR3 DNA sequence: TGTGCCAGCAGAAGCGCCGACACCGGGGAGCTGTTTTTT. Protein product: CASRSADTGELFF. The chain couples TRBV12-3 or TRBV12-4 to TRBJ2-2; D is unresolved. This CDR3 is built from 13 residues. V was shortened by 6 bases and J by 3 bases, with 8 bases between the two germline ends.